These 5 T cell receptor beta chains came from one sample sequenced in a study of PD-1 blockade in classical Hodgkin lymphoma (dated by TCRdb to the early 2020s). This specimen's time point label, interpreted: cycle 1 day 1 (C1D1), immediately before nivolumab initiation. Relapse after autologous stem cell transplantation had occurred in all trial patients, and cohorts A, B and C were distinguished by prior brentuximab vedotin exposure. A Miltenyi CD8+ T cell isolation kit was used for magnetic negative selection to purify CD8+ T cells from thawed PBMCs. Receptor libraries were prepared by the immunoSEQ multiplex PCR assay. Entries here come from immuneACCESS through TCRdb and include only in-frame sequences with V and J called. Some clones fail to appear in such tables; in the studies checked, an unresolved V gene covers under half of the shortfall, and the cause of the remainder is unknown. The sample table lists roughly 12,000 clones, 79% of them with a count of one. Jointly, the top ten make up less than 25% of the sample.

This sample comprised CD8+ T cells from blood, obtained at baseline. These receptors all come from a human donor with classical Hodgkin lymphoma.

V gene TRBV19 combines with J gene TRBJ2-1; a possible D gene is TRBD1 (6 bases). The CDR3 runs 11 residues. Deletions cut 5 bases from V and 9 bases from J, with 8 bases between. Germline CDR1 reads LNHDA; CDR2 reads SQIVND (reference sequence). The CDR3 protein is CASSFRGEQFF. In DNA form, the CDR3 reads TGTGCCAGTAGTTTCAGGGGTGAGCAGTTCTTC.

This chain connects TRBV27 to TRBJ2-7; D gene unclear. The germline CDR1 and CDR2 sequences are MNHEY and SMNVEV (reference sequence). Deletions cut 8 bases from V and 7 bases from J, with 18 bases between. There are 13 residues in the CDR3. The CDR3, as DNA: TGTGCCAGCTCCCCGGGTCGCCTCGGAGAGCAGTACTTC. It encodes CASSPGRLGEQYF.

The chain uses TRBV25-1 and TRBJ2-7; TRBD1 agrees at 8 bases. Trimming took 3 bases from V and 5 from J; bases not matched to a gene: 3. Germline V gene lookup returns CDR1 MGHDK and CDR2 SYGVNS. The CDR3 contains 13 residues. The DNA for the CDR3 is TGTGCCAGCAGTGAGGGGACAGGCGACGAGCAGTACTTC. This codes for CASSEGTGDEQYF.

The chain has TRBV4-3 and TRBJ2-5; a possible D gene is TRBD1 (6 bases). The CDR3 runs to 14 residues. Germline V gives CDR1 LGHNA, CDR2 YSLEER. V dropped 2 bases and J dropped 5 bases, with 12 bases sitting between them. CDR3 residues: CASSQMGARETQYF. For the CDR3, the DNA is TGCGCCAGCAGCCAAATGGGGGCTAGGGAGACCCAGTACTTC.

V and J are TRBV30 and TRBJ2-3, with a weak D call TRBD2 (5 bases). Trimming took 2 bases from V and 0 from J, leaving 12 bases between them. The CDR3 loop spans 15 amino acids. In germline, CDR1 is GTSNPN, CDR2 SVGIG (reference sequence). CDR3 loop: CAWSPASSSTDTQYF. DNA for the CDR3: TGTGCCTGGAGTCCGGCTAGCTCTAGCACAGATACGCAGTATTTT.